These T cell receptor beta chains were read from a single sample in a study of blood T cell repertoires in COVID-19. Produced via immunoSEQ multiplex PCR; TCRdb's table is partial and in-frame only. Found here are about 220,000 clones, 80% to 85% of them singletons; the top ten hold about 2.3%. The specimen sequenced was peripheral blood. The origin of the receptors is a woman aged 55-69 years with acute or convalescent COVID-19. CDR3s include the opening cysteine and the closing phenylalanine or tryptophan. Each record gives: D gene, clone size, J gene, V gene, CDR3 length, CDR3 DNA, CDR3 protein. A D gene is named only where the DNA matches it firmly. Rows may omit the clone size; those that give it use once, few, many or a size class.

TRBD1	few	TRBJ1-2	TRBV27	15	TGTGCCAGCAGTCACCGACCACAGGGGGCCTATGGCTACACCTTC	CASSHRPQGAYGYTF
.	.	TRBJ1-1	TRBV2	13	TGTGCCAGCAAAGGGGTATCGAACACTGAAGCTTTCTTT	CASKGVSNTEAFF
.	.	TRBJ1-2	TRBV10-3	14	TGTGCCATCAGCCGAGACACCAACGCGGGGGGCTACACCTTC	CAISRDTNAGGYTF
TRBD1	.	TRBJ1-2	TRBV18	14	TGTGCCAGCTCACACAACAGGGGGCAGGAGGGCTACACCTTC	CASSHNRGQEGYTF
TRBD1	.	TRBJ1-1	TRBV28	16	TGTGCCAGCAGAAACACTATGGGACAGGGAGACACTGAAGCTTTCTTT	CASRNTMGQGDTEAFF
TRBD1	.	TRBJ2-4	TRBV5-6	15	TGTGCCAGCAGCGCCGGGACAGGGGATAAAAACATTCAGTACTTC	CASSAGTGDKNIQYF
TRBD1	.	TRBJ1-2	TRBV4-3	13	TGCGCCAGCAGCGAAGGGGGCAACTATGGCTACACCTTC	CASSEGGNYGYTF
.	.	TRBJ1-4	TRBV6-1	14	TGTGCCAGCAGTGAAGCGTTTAGTAATGAAAAACTGTTTTTT	CASSEAFSNEKLFF
.	few	TRBJ1-1	TRBV9	16	TGTGCCAGCAGCGTAGGCGGGGGCGCCTCACGCACTGAAGCTTTCTTT	CASSVGGGASRTEAFF
.	.	TRBJ2-7	TRBV7-9	12	TGTGCCAGCAGATCGAACGGGGACGAGCAGTACTTC	CASRSNGDEQYF
TRBD1	once	TRBJ1-2	TRBV3-1/TRBV3-2	15	TGTGCCAGCAGCCACCAGACAGGGGGGGGGTATGGCTACACCTTC	CASSHQTGGGYGYTF
TRBD1	.	TRBJ1-2	TRBV7-3	13	TGTGCCAGCAGCTTGGGACAGGGCTATGGCTACACCTTC	CASSLGQGYGYTF
.	.	TRBJ1-2	TRBV29-1	14	TGCAGCGTTGAAGTACAGGGAAGTACCTATGGCTACACCTTC	CSVEVQGSTYGYTF
.	.	TRBJ1-4	TRBV18	21	TGTGCCAGCTCACCGGTCCCGGTGGCCCGGGTTTCACAGGTTCTTAATGAAAAACTGTTTTTT	CASSPVPVARVSQVLNEKLFF
.	.	TRBJ2-7	TRBV20-1	14	TGCAGTGCTAGTAGCTCCGGCCAGCGAATCGAGCAGTACTTC	CSASSSGQRIEQYF
.	few	TRBJ1-3	TRBV12-3/TRBV12-4	13	TGTGCCAGCAGTCTCGGGACAGGAAACACCATATATTTT	CASSLGTGNTIYF
TRBD1	.	TRBJ2-1	TRBV6-5	15	TGTGCCAGCCGAGGGACAGGGCCCACCTGGTATGAGCAGTTCTTC	CASRGTGPTWYEQFF
.	.	TRBJ1-4	TRBV19	13	TGTGCCAGTAGTATCGTGGCAAATGAAAAACTGTTTTTT	CASSIVANEKLFF
.	once	TRBJ1-3	TRBV10-2	14	TGCGCCACGCTTGGGGAGAACTCTGGAAACACCATATATTTT	CATLGENSGNTIYF
TRBD1	.	TRBJ1-1	TRBV7-2	13	TGTGCCAGCAGAAAACAGGGGGGCACTGAAGCTTTCTTT	CASRKQGGTEAFF
.	few	TRBJ1-1	TRBV10-2	13	TGCGCCAGCACCGACAGTATTAACACTGAAGCTTTCTTT	CASTDSINTEAFF
TRBD2	.	TRBJ2-1	TRBV7-6	17	TGTGCCAGCAGTCCAGATGGACGGGCTAGCGGGGGGAATGAGCAGTTCTTC	CASSPDGRASGGNEQFF
.	.	TRBJ1-2	TRBV28	16	TGTGCCAGCAGTTTTATAGGCACCCCGAGGGATGGGGGCTACACCTTC	CASSFIGTPRDGGYTF
.	.	TRBJ2-2	TRBV7-9	11	TGTGCCAGCTCAGACACCGGGGAGCTGTTTTTT	CASSDTGELFF
.	.	TRBJ1-2	TRBV3-1/TRBV3-2	14	TGTGCCAGCAGCCAAGATGGCAGGGCCTATGGCTACACCTTC	CASSQDGRAYGYTF
.	.	TRBJ1-1	TRBV18	12	TGTGCCAGCTCAGCCTGGGACAACAAAGCTTTCTTT	CASSAWDNKAFF
.	.	TRBJ1-2	TRBV4-2	14	TGTGCCAGCAGCCAAGATCCGGTGCTAGGTGGCTACACCTTC	CASSQDPVLGGYTF
TRBD1	.	TRBJ1-5	TRBV6-5	13	TGTGCCAGCAGAGACAGGGAGAACCAGCCCCAGCATTTT	CASRDRENQPQHF
TRBD1	.	TRBJ1-1	TRBV30	15	TGTGCCTGGAGTCGGGCCGCCAGGGGGCGGGCTGAAGCTTTCTTT	CAWSRAARGRAEAFF
.	.	TRBJ2-7	TRBV10-3	11	TGTGCCATCAGTGACGGCTACGAGCAGTACTTC	CAISDGYEQYF
.	.	TRBJ1-2	TRBV6-5	13	TGTGCCAGCAGCAACGACTACGGAGATGGCTACACCTTC	CASSNDYGDGYTF
.	.	TRBJ2-2	TRBV19	13	TGTGCCAGTAGCAGTCAGGGTGGCGGGGAGCTGTTTTTT	CASSSQGGGELFF
.	.	TRBJ2-1	TRBV4-2	15	TGTGCCAGCAGCCAAGAGGTAGTTAGCGGAACCGAGCAGTTCTTC	CASSQEVVSGTEQFF
TRBD1	.	TRBJ1-2	TRBV6-5	15	TGTGCCAGCAGCTCCTCTTTGACAGGGACCTATGGCTACACCTTC	CASSSSLTGTYGYTF
.	.	TRBJ1-1	TRBV6-5	15	TGTGCCAGCAGTTTGGTTCCGGGGGGAGGCACTGAAGCTTTCTTT	CASSLVPGGGTEAFF
.	.	TRBJ1-4	TRBV5-1	14	TGCGCCAGCAGCTTGGGCGGCACTAATGAAAAACTGTTTTTT	CASSLGGTNEKLFF
.	few	TRBJ1-2	TRBV27	14	TGTGCCAGCAGGGACAGTAAAAGGGACTATGGCTACACCTTC	CASRDSKRDYGYTF
TRBD1	.	TRBJ2-5	TRBV7-6	14	TGTGCCAGCAGCACCGGGACAGGGAAAGAGACCCAGTACTTC	CASSTGTGKETQYF
TRBD1	.	TRBJ1-2	TRBV13	16	TGTGCCAGCAGCAACGGCAGGGGGGTAGCCGGCTATGGCTACACCTTC	CASSNGRGVAGYGYTF
TRBD1	.	TRBJ1-1	TRBV5-1	15	TGCGCCAGCAGCGGTAATACAGGGGTTGCCACTGAAGCTTTCTTT	CASSGNTGVATEAFF